The present T cell receptor (beta chain) was sequenced within a study of T cell responses to AZD1222 COVID-19 vaccine. General study points: Spike-wide coverage was observed for vaccine-associated CD4 TCRs, with dominant responses at 160-218 and 743-854.

The germline gives CDR1 LNHNV, CDR2 YYDKDF (reference sequence). The CDR3 has 17 amino acids. Trimming pared 0 bases from V and 6 bases from J, leaving 17 bases between. The data were produced by immunoSEQ multiplex PCR, yet TCRdb's version contains in-frame clones alone and is incomplete. The table lists over 40,000 clones, approximately 84% of them singletons. For this clone: As yet, its antigen is unknown.

The sequencing used peripheral blood, collected on day 0 of AZD1222 vaccination. The TCR was taken from an adult in good health. This chain connects TRBV15 to TRBJ1-4, with D possibly TRBD1 on 5 matching bases. CDR3 coding DNA: TGTGCCACCAGCAGAGATGTACAGGCCCGACTGGATGAAAAACTGTTTTTT. This sequence encodes CATSRDVQARLDEKLFF. The full variable domain, rest sourced from reference TRBV15 and TRBJ1-4, is DAMVIQNPRYQVTQFGKPVTLSCSQTLNHNVMYWYQQKSSQAPKLLFHYYDKDFNNEADTPDNFQSRRPNTSFCFLDIRSPGLGDTAMYLCATSRDVQARLDEKLFFGSGTQLSVL.